The 7 T cell receptor beta chains presented below share a single source sample, sequenced in a study of T cell repertoires in cytomegalovirus infection. A single record per CDR3 protein comes from TCRdb applying MiXCR to the reads. The data show about 160,000 distinct CDR3 sequences, with about 22% seen just once and 20% to 30% held by the top ten. These TCRs are of unknown antigen specificity. Here the sequenced sample was CD8+ T cells from cultured PBMCs, taken from culture after CMV antigen stimulation. The receptors come from a human donor in good health (CMV status not recorded). Some clones in this sample may be carry-over from other donors' samples.

This rearrangement joins TRBV29-1 to TRBJ1-2; TRBD1 is a possible D gene (5 bases). CDR3 length: 15 residues. V lost 4 bases to trimming and J lost 1 base, with 16 bases between them. Per the germline V gene, CDR1 is SQVTM and CDR2 is ANQGSEA. In nucleotides, the CDR3 is TGCAGCGTTGGGGGCCGGACATCCCATAACTATGGCTACACCTTC. Protein: CSVGGRTSHNYGYTF.

This chain uses TRBV12-3 or TRBV12-4 with TRBJ1-2; D is unclear. There are 13 residues in the CDR3. V was cut by 7 bases and J by 6 bases, with 15 bases left in between. CDR3 bases: TGTGCCAGCAACTCACGGGCAAGTGATGGCTACACCTTC. It is translated as CASNSRASDGYTF.

This clonotype was observed many times. This sequence joins TRBV9 and TRBJ1-1; no clear D gene. Trimming shortened V by 0 bases and J by 5 bases, and 11 bases separated the two germline ends. Germline CDR1 reads SGDLS; CDR2 reads YYNGEE. The CDR3 is made up of 14 amino acids. The CDR3 is CASSVGERGTEAFF. The CDR3 region has the DNA TGTGCCAGCAGCGTAGGGGAACGTGGTACTGAAGCTTTCTTT.

This clonotype occurred a few times. With a much larger clone just one base away, this may be a read error. The J gene is TRBJ1-6, the V gene TRBV6-1; unclear D gene. CDR1 is MNHNS, CDR2 SASEGT, per germline. CDR3 length equals 17 residues. CDR3 nucleotides: TGTGCCCGCAGTGACACCATCCCGAGCTCCTATAATTCACCCCTCCACTTT. Its translation is CARSDTIPSSYNSPLHF.

The V and J genes are TRBV11-2 and TRBJ2-3, with 8 positions matching TRBD1. There are 17 residues in the CDR3. V was clipped by 0 bases and J by 3 bases; unmatched bases: 8. In germline, CDR1 is SGHAT, CDR2 FQNNGV. The DNA of the CDR3 is TGTGCCAGCAGCTTAGATCCGGGCAGGGGGCAAACAGATACGCAGTATTTT. This encodes CASSLDPGRGQTDTQYF. The full variable domain, its missing parts supplied by reference TRBV11-2 and TRBJ2-3, is EAGVAQSPRYKIIEKRQSVAFWCNPISGHATLYWYQQILGQGPKLLIQFQNNGVVDDSQLPKDRFSAERLKGVDSTLKIQPAKLEDSAVYLCASSLDPGRGQTDTQYFGPGTRLTVL.

This clonotype was seen at least ten times. This rearrangement joins TRBV7-8 to TRBJ2-7, with D tentatively TRBD1 or TRBD2 (6 bases each). Germline V gene sequence: CDR1 SGHVS, CDR2 FQNEAQ. Trimming left V 1 base short and J 3 bases short, with 16 bases between. CDR3 length: 16 residues. The CDR3 protein is CASSLGGGGLFYEQYF. CDR3 coding DNA: TGTGCCAGCAGCTTAGGGGGTGGGGGGCTCTTCTACGAGCAGTACTTC.

The chain carries TRBV7-8 and TRBJ2-6, with D unclear. This CDR3 spans 16 amino acids. The germline V gene encodes CDR1 SGHVS and CDR2 FQNEAQ. Between the trimmed V and J ends, which lost 2 bases and 4 bases, there was a span of 12 bases. This CDR3 is CASSLNSYSGANVLTF. DNA of the CDR3: TGTGCCAGCAGCTTAAATTCCTACTCCGGGGCCAACGTCCTGACTTTC. Full variable domain (missing parts from reference TRBV7-8 and TRBJ2-6): GAGVSQSPRYKVAKRGQDVALRCDPISGHVSLFWYQQALGQGPEFLTYFQNEAQLDKSGLPSDRFFAERPEGSVSTLKIQRTQQEDSAVYLCASSLNSYSGANVLTFGAGSRLTVL.